This T cell receptor (beta chain) is from a study of OX40 agonist ivuxolimab in advanced cancers. Study at large: Ivuxolimab, an antibody acting as an agonist of OX40 (CD134), was used to treat patients. Broader study findings: Average numbers of expanded clones were greater in CD8+ T cells than in CD4+.

The CDR3 consists of 16 residues. Germline V CDR1 and CDR2: SGHRS, YFSETQ. V lost 2 bases, J lost 0 bases, and 9 bases lay in between. As regards this clone: Its target is unknown.

Data came from immunoSEQ multiplex PCR; TCRdb stores just in-frame clones and leaves some out. This sample has about 55,000 clones, with 80% found just once. The sequences come from CD4+ or CD8+ T cells sorted from blood, collected in a trial of the OX40 agonist ivuxolimab. This TCR derives from an adult with an advanced solid tumor such as melanoma, head and neck, liver or kidney cancer. V gene TRBV5-1 combines with J gene TRBJ2-6; D remains unclear. The DNA of the CDR3 is TGCGCCAGCAGCTTAGTTACGGCCTCTGGGGCCAACGTCCTGACTTTC. It codes for CASSLVTASGANVLTF.